The rows below give T cell receptor beta chains drawn from one sample of a study of identical twins. TCRdb reprocessed the 5' RACE reads with MiXCR, giving one entry per CDR3 protein. The sample carries about 300,000 distinct CDR3 sequences, roughly an eighth recorded once. These data also featured in a second study, about yellow fever vaccine responses in identical twins.

Input material: CD8+ T cells sorted from blood. These receptors were obtained from a woman aged 18-29 years in good health. Both conserved end residues are part of each CDR3. Fields, in order: clone size, J gene, V gene, D gene, CDR3 length, CDR3 DNA, CDR3 protein. A D gene is named only where the DNA matches it firmly. Size is omitted from some rows. Given values are once, few, many or a class for expanded clones.

abundance: .
j_gene: TRBJ2-5
v_gene: TRBV6-1
d_gene: .
len: 15
CDR3nt: TGTGCCAGCAGTGAAGCGTCGGGGGGCCCAGAGACCCAGTACTTC
CDR3aa: CASSEASGGPETQYF

abundance: many
j_gene: TRBJ2-7
v_gene: TRBV5-1
d_gene: .
len: 11
CDR3nt: TGCGCCAGCCGGGAAGGGGGCGAGCAGTACTTC
CDR3aa: CASREGGEQYF

abundance: .
j_gene: TRBJ2-3
v_gene: TRBV20-1
d_gene: .
len: 14
CDR3nt: TGCAGTGCTAGAGACTCTGTGGGGACAGATACGCAGTATTTT
CDR3aa: CSARDSVGTDTQYF

abundance: .
j_gene: TRBJ2-1
v_gene: TRBV27
d_gene: TRBD1
len: 14
CDR3nt: TGTGCCAGCCAAACAGGGGGGATCTACAATGAGCAGTTCTTC
CDR3aa: CASQTGGIYNEQFF

abundance: few
j_gene: TRBJ2-2
v_gene: TRBV12-3/TRBV12-4
d_gene: .
len: 13
CDR3nt: TGTGCCACCACGGAGGCGAACACCGGGGAGCTGTTTTTT
CDR3aa: CATTEANTGELFF

abundance: few
j_gene: TRBJ2-2
v_gene: TRBV6-5
d_gene: .
len: 15
CDR3nt: TGTGCCAGCAGTTACCCTGCGAGCGGAGCCGGGGAGCTGTTTTTT
CDR3aa: CASSYPASGAGELFF

abundance: few
j_gene: TRBJ2-7
v_gene: TRBV7-9
d_gene: TRBD1
len: 14
CDR3nt: TGTGCCAGCAGCCACCGGGACAGGGCCTACGAGCAGTACTTC
CDR3aa: CASSHRDRAYEQYF

abundance: few
j_gene: TRBJ1-1
v_gene: TRBV5-4
d_gene: .
len: 15
CDR3nt: TGTGCCAGCAGCTTGGCGCCGGCCGAGGGCACTGAAGCTTTCTTT
CDR3aa: CASSLAPAEGTEAFF

abundance: many
j_gene: TRBJ2-7
v_gene: TRBV29-1
d_gene: TRBD1
len: 13
CDR3nt: TGCAGCGCCGGGACAGGGGACGCCTACGAGCAGTACTTC
CDR3aa: CSAGTGDAYEQYF

abundance: many
j_gene: TRBJ2-1
v_gene: TRBV20-1
d_gene: TRBD1
len: 13
CDR3nt: TGCAGTGGCACGGACAGGGGGATGAGTGAGCAGTTCTTC
CDR3aa: CSGTDRGMSEQFF

abundance: many
j_gene: TRBJ1-5
v_gene: TRBV15
d_gene: .
len: 14
CDR3nt: TGTGCCACCAGCAGAGATAAAGGGTATCAGCCCCAGCATTTT
CDR3aa: CATSRDKGYQPQHF

abundance: few
j_gene: TRBJ2-3
v_gene: TRBV7-7
d_gene: .
len: 13
CDR3nt: TGTGCCAGCAGCTTAGCGATAACAGATACGCAGTATTTT
CDR3aa: CASSLAITDTQYF

abundance: .
j_gene: TRBJ1-1
v_gene: TRBV9
d_gene: .
len: 14
CDR3nt: TGTGCCAGCAGCGTAAAGGCGGCGGGCACTGAAGCTTTCTTT
CDR3aa: CASSVKAAGTEAFF

abundance: .
j_gene: TRBJ2-1
v_gene: TRBV6-2/TRBV6-3
d_gene: .
len: 15
CDR3nt: TGTGCCAGCAGTTATCTTGGAGAATCCCCGCAAGAGCAGTTCTTC
CDR3aa: CASSYLGESPQEQFF

abundance: many
j_gene: TRBJ2-1
v_gene: TRBV4-1
d_gene: TRBD2
len: 16
CDR3nt: TGCGCCAGCAGCCAAGATCTCGGGAGGGCCTACAATGAGCAGTTCTTC
CDR3aa: CASSQDLGRAYNEQFF

abundance: few
j_gene: TRBJ2-7
v_gene: TRBV6-2/TRBV6-3
d_gene: .
len: 11
CDR3nt: TGTGCCAGCCACGTCGCTCCCGAGCAGTACTTC
CDR3aa: CASHVAPEQYF

abundance: .
j_gene: TRBJ2-6
v_gene: TRBV2
d_gene: .
len: 16
CDR3nt: TGTGCCAGCACCGGGACGGGATTATCTGGGGCCAACGTCCTGACTTTC
CDR3aa: CASTGTGLSGANVLTF

abundance: .
j_gene: TRBJ2-7
v_gene: TRBV12-5
d_gene: .
len: 12
CDR3nt: TGTGCTAGTGGTAGGGGAGACTACGAGCAGTACTTC
CDR3aa: CASGRGDYEQYF

abundance: .
j_gene: TRBJ2-3
v_gene: TRBV3-1
d_gene: .
len: 18
CDR3nt: TGTGCCAGCAGCCAAGATAGAGGCAGGGGGGCGCCCACAGATACGCAGTATTTT
CDR3aa: CASSQDRGRGAPTDTQYF

abundance: .
j_gene: TRBJ2-7
v_gene: TRBV28
d_gene: .
len: 13
CDR3nt: TGTGCCAGCAGTACAGTCAGCTCCTACGAGCAGTACTTC
CDR3aa: CASSTVSSYEQYF

abundance: few
j_gene: TRBJ2-1
v_gene: TRBV27
d_gene: .
len: 12
CDR3nt: TGTGCCAGCAGTTCCCTAACGGGCGAGCAGTTCTTC
CDR3aa: CASSSLTGEQFF

abundance: many
j_gene: TRBJ2-1
v_gene: TRBV6-1
d_gene: TRBD2
len: 15
CDR3nt: TGTGCCAGCAGTCTAGCGGGAGGACCCGACAATGAGCAGTTCTTC
CDR3aa: CASSLAGGPDNEQFF

abundance: few
j_gene: TRBJ2-3
v_gene: TRBV7-9
d_gene: .
len: 13
CDR3nt: TGTGCCAGCAGCAATCCGGACAGTGATACGCAGTATTTT
CDR3aa: CASSNPDSDTQYF

abundance: .
j_gene: TRBJ2-7
v_gene: TRBV7-9
d_gene: .
len: 14
CDR3nt: TGTGCCAGCAGCTCCGATTCGGGGAACTACGAGCAGTACTTC
CDR3aa: CASSSDSGNYEQYF

abundance: few
j_gene: TRBJ2-3
v_gene: TRBV12-3/TRBV12-4
d_gene: .
len: 14
CDR3nt: TGTGCCAGCAGTTCCTACGTGGACACAGATACGCAGTATTTT
CDR3aa: CASSSYVDTDTQYF

abundance: few
j_gene: TRBJ2-6
v_gene: TRBV12-3/TRBV12-4
d_gene: .
len: 15
CDR3nt: TGTGCCAGCACCCAAGGGGAATCTGGGGCCAACGTCCTGACTTTC
CDR3aa: CASTQGESGANVLTF

abundance: few
j_gene: TRBJ2-1
v_gene: TRBV6-1
d_gene: TRBD2
len: 14
CDR3nt: TGTGCCAGCAGGGGAGGGAGGGCCATGAATGAGCAGTTCTTC
CDR3aa: CASRGGRAMNEQFF

abundance: .
j_gene: TRBJ2-1
v_gene: TRBV11-2
d_gene: TRBD2
len: 17
CDR3nt: TGTGCCAGCAGCCCCGGACTAGCGGGAAGGTTCTACAATGAGCAGTTCTTC
CDR3aa: CASSPGLAGRFYNEQFF

abundance: .
j_gene: TRBJ2-1
v_gene: TRBV15
d_gene: TRBD2
len: 15
CDR3nt: TGTGCCACCAGCAGGTGGACTAGCGGGGGCAATGAGCAGTTCTTC
CDR3aa: CATSRWTSGGNEQFF

abundance: .
j_gene: TRBJ2-7
v_gene: TRBV25-1
d_gene: .
len: 16
CDR3nt: TGTGCCAGCAGTGAATCTGGAGGGGGCTCCTCCTACGAGCAGTACTTC
CDR3aa: CASSESGGGSSYEQYF

abundance: few
j_gene: TRBJ2-1
v_gene: TRBV12-3/TRBV12-4
d_gene: .
len: 16
CDR3nt: TGTGCCAGCAGTTTCTCTATTGGGAGGTCCCGCAATGAGCAGTTCTTC
CDR3aa: CASSFSIGRSRNEQFF

abundance: .
j_gene: TRBJ2-1
v_gene: TRBV6-4
d_gene: .
len: 16
CDR3nt: TGTGCCAGCAGTGACTCGAGTGGGGGCGCCCACAATGAGCAGTTCTTC
CDR3aa: CASSDSSGGAHNEQFF

abundance: .
j_gene: TRBJ2-7
v_gene: TRBV6-1
d_gene: .
len: 16
CDR3nt: TGTGCCAGCAGCCTAACTTCAGGCACAGGGCTCAACGAGCAGTACTTC
CDR3aa: CASSLTSGTGLNEQYF

abundance: .
j_gene: TRBJ2-1
v_gene: TRBV5-1
d_gene: .
len: 19
CDR3nt: TGCGCCAGCAGCTTGAATAAAATACGGGTAGGGTTTCTCCACAATGAGCAGTTCTTC
CDR3aa: CASSLNKIRVGFLHNEQFF